A single sample is the source of the 20 T cell receptor beta chains below, sequenced in a study of molecular identifiers for immune sequencing clone quantification (dated by TCRdb to 2017 to 2018). The library was produced with PCR. TCRdb names NextSeq 500 as the instrument used. TCRdb reprocessed the public reads (quality trimming at Q25 with fastp, clone calling with MiXCR) and kept in-frame beta chains. Rows are unified per CDR3 protein, each entry keeping the most common DNA and genes. The sample data list about 330,000 distinct CDR3 sequences, and roughly 24% of these were observed just once. 0.65% to 0.95% of the sample rests with the top ten. Sequencing input: naive CD8+ T cells from blood, with Jurkat cell RNA spiked in. This specimen's cell subset or site label, interpreted: FACS-sorted CD8+CD4-CCR7+CD45RA+ naive T cells. The receptors were sampled from a human donor in good health. Some libraries in this study had Jurkat cell RNA spiked in.

The chain joins TRBV13 to TRBJ2-7; D not resolved. Looked up from germline, CDR1 is PRHDT and CDR2 is FYEKMQ (reference sequence). This CDR3 comprises 14 residues. Trimming cost V 4 bases and J 0 bases, with 10 bases left between them. Here the CDR3 reads CASSSWGSSYEQYF. DNA of the CDR3: TGTGCCAGCAGCTCTTGGGGTAGCTCCTACGAGCAGTACTTC.

With respect to this clonotype: Given the absence of the conserved phenylalanine or tryptophan at the CDR3 end, a read error is likely. The V call is TRBV16, the J call TRBJ1-1; no definite D call. The CDR3 has 12 amino acids. Between the trimmed V and J ends, which lost 0 bases and 7 bases, there was a span of 6 bases. CDR1 is KGHSY and CDR2 is FQNENV in the germline V gene. CDR3 in amino acids: CASSQSGVEAFL. The CDR3 nucleotides are TGTGCCAGCAGCCAATCGGGAGTTGAAGCTTTCTTA.

This clonotype was recorded many times. Its ends do not fully match the called genes, so a read error is possible. The CDR3 nucleotides are TGTGCCTCCGAGGTCAGGGGAGGGGACTACTTC. Amino acids: CASEVRGGDYF. The chain employs TRBV30 and TRBJ1-2, with D possibly TRBD1 on 6 matching bases. CDR1 is GTSNPN and CDR2 is SVGIG in the germline V gene (reference sequence). This CDR3 is 11 amino acids long. Using reference TRBV30 and TRBJ1-2 for the parts outside the CDR3, the full variable domain is SQTIHQWPATLVQPVGSPLSLECTVEGTSNPNLYWYRQAAGRGLQLLFYSVGIGQISSEVPQNLSASRPQDRQFILSSKKLLLSDSGFYLCASEVRGGDYFGSGTRLTVV.

Turning to this clonotype: Mismatch with germline at one junction end may stem from a read error. The rearrangement uses TRBV6-5 and TRBJ2-5, with TRBD2 matching over 7 bases. From germline, CDR1 is MNHEY and CDR2 SVGAGI. This CDR3 comprises 15 residues. CDR3 DNA sequence: TGTGCCAGCAGTTACCGGGACTACCCCCAAGAGACCCAGTCCTTC. The encoded protein is CASSYRDYPQETQSF.

This clonotype came up a few times. The chain is built from TRBV9 and TRBJ1-3; D might be TRBD1 (6 bases). V lost 4 bases and J 4 bases, leaving 12 bases between the germline ends. Germline V CDR1 and CDR2: SGDLS, YYNGEE. CDR3 length: 14 residues. Here the CDR3 reads CASSSYRDGNTIYF. The CDR3 nucleotides are TGTGCCAGCAGCTCTTACAGGGACGGAAACACCATATATTTT.

A note on this clonotype: With a much larger clone just one base away, this may be a read error. The chain employs TRBV7-6 and TRBJ2-1; D may be TRBD1 or TRBD2 (5 bases each). V was shortened by 8 bases and J by 0 bases, with 14 bases between the two germline ends. This CDR3 spans 15 amino acids. Germline V CDR1 and CDR2: SGHVS, FNYEAQ. In nucleotides, the CDR3 is TGTGCCAGCGGACTCGACAGAAACTCCTACAATGAGCAGTTCTTC. Translation: CASGLDRNSYNEQFF.

Remarks on this clonotype: Just one base apart from a much larger clone, this may be a read error. V is TRBV7-6 and J is TRBJ2-3, with 11 nucleotides matching TRBD2. The CDR3 totals 15 residues. CDR1 SGHVS and CDR2 FNYEAQ come from the germline V gene. CDR3 nucleotide sequence: TGTGCCAACAGCCCACTAGCGGGGGCTACAGATACGCAGTATTTT. This translates into CANSPLAGATDTQYF.

This clonotype has a count of ten or more. The chain links TRBV28 to TRBJ1-4; D is perhaps TRBD1 (5 bases). With 9 bases removed from V and 6 bases from J, the gap between germline ends came to 20 bases. The CDR3 is 15 amino acids. Germline values: CDR1 MDHEN, CDR2 SYDVKM. The CDR3 region has the DNA TGTGCCAGTACTGACAGCGGAAACGGTTATGAAAAACTGTTTTTT. Translated: CASTDSGNGYEKLFF.

The sample holds a few counts of this clonotype. The chain uses TRBV4-3 and TRBJ2-7; TRBD2 matches at 7 bases. CDR1 and CDR2 from the germline V gene are LGHNA and YSLEER. The CDR3 totals 15 residues. V was clipped by 4 bases and J by 3 bases; unmatched bases: 9. The CDR3 region is CASSPGASGDYEQYF. DNA for the CDR3: TGCGCCAGCAGCCCTGGAGCGAGCGGGGACTACGAGCAGTACTTC.

CDR3 residues: CASSPRGGRNTDTQYF. CDR3 sequence (DNA): TGTGCCAGCAGCCCCCGGGGGGGCCGTAACACAGATACGCAGTATTTT. The gene calls are TRBV11-2 and TRBJ2-3; 8 nucleotides agree with TRBD2. The germline gives CDR1 SGHAT, CDR2 FQNNGV. CDR3 length: 16 amino acids. V was clipped by 5 bases and J by 2 bases; unmatched bases: 9. Based on the CDR3 plus reference TRBV11-2 and TRBJ2-3, the full variable domain is EAGVAQSPRYKIIEKRQSVAFWCNPISGHATLYWYQQILGQGPKLLIQFQNNGVVDDSQLPKDRFSAERLKGVDSTLKIQPAKLEDSAVYLCASSPRGGRNTDTQYFGPGTRLTVL.

V and J are TRBV4-1 and TRBJ1-6, with TRBD1 matching over 7 bases. Trimming removed 0 bases from V and 6 bases from J; junction bases left unmatched: 8. The length of the CDR3 is 17 residues. The germline gives CDR1 MGHRA, CDR2 YSYEKL. The chain's CDR3 is CASSQDQSGGPNSPLHF. The CDR3, as DNA: TGCGCCAGCAGCCAAGACCAGTCAGGGGGGCCTAATTCACCCCTCCACTTT.

Comment on this clonotype: This may be a read error: a much more frequent sequence differs by one nucleotide. The CDR3 loop reads CGWSVLVTDTQYF. CDR3 in DNA: TGTGGCTGGAGTGTTCTGGTCACAGATACGCAGTATTTT. This rearrangement joins TRBV30 to TRBJ2-3; D remains unclear. This CDR3 spans 13 amino acids. CDR1 and CDR2 (germline): GTSNPN, SVGIG (reference sequence).

The chain carries TRBV7-2 and TRBJ1-1, with D uncertain. The V gene lost 1 base and the J gene lost 6 bases, with 6 bases spanning the gap. Germline CDR1 and CDR2: SGHTA and FQGNSA. This CDR3 comprises 12 residues. The CDR3, as DNA: TGTGCCAGCAGCTTAGTTCAGGCTGAAGCTTTCTTT. This gives the protein CASSLVQAEAFF.

As regards this clonotype: This could be a read error, since a much larger clone is one nucleotide away. V and J are TRBV7-6 and TRBJ2-7; TRBD1 or TRBD2 may be the D gene (5 bases each). The germline CDR1 and CDR2 sequences are SGHVS and FNYEAQ. CDR3 length equals 15 residues. The CDR3 loop reads CASSLSGGPGDERYF. CDR3 bases: TGTGCCAGCAGCTTATCCGGCGGTCCCGGGGACGAGCGGTACTTC.

This clonotype was seen ten or more times. This chain uses TRBV12-3 or TRBV12-4 with TRBJ2-3; 8 positions agree with TRBD2. The CDR3 loop spans 16 amino acids. V dropped 5 bases and J dropped 1; count of bases not matched to a gene: 8. Here the CDR3 reads CASSIVQGLGTDTQYF. Here the CDR3 DNA reads TGTGCCAGCAGTATCGTACAGGGACTAGGCACAGATACGCAGTATTTT.

Details on this clonotype: The junction shows a germline mismatch at one end, possibly a read error. The V gene is TRBV20-1, the J gene TRBJ2-5, with a weak D call TRBD2 (5 bases). Germline CDR1 reads DFQATT; CDR2 reads SNEGSKA (reference sequence). The CDR3 runs to 13 residues. The CDR3: CGARRGDQDTQYF. For the CDR3, the DNA is TGTGGTGCTAGACGGGGAGACCAAGACACCCAGTACTTT.

V gene TRBV27 combines with J gene TRBJ2-7; D unclear. The CDR3 covers 14 residues. CDR1 and CDR2 (germline): MNHEY, SMNVEV (reference sequence). V gave up 5 bases and J gave up 7 bases, with 18 bases separating them. DNA for the CDR3: TGTGCCAGCAGTCTAAATCGGCAAGGTTTGGAGCAGTACTTC. Translating it yields CASSLNRQGLEQYF.

This chain uses TRBV19 with TRBJ1-4; a possible D gene is TRBD1 (6 bases). Germline V gives CDR1 LNHDA, CDR2 SQIVND (reference sequence). This CDR3 has 18 residues. The ends were cut back, 4 bases at V and 0 bases at J, with 18 bases in the middle. CDR3: CASSTMSLGTPTNEKLFF. In DNA form, the CDR3 reads TGTGCCAGTAGTACCATGAGCCTCGGGACACCAACTAATGAAAAACTGTTTTTT.

The chain couples TRBV6-5 to TRBJ2-7; no firm D call. CDR3 length equals 14 residues. V lost 0 bases and J 4 bases, leaving 10 bases between the germline ends. Looked up from germline, CDR1 is MNHEY and CDR2 is SVGAGI. CDR3 DNA sequence: TGTGCCAGCAGTTACTCGTGCGGTAGTTACGAGCAGTACTTC. Translation gives CASSYSCGSYEQYF.

In the case of this clonotype: A much larger clone lies a single base off, so this may be a read error. The J gene is TRBJ2-1, the V gene TRBV24-1; 12 bases line up with TRBD2. The V gene's germline CDR1 is KGHDR and CDR2 SFDVKD. This CDR3 has 12 residues. CDR3 sequence (DNA): TGTGCGACTAGCGGGAGTGCCACAGAGCAGTTCTTC. Amino acid sequence: CATSGSATEQFF.